Here is one TCR beta chain with its context. The sample belongs to a study of blood T cell repertoires in COVID-19. The overall study: The cDNA or gDNA used as material had been derived from T cells, B-cell-depleted T cells, or PBMCs.

Original analysis: The authors estimated nucleated cell counts from reference gene primer amplification. The data were produced by immunoSEQ multiplex PCR, yet TCRdb's version contains in-frame clones alone and is incomplete. D and trimming were read from the DNA, whereas the V and J calls and clone size are those reported in that table. The sample has about 73,000 clones, around 81% seen once; the top ten hold around 30%. Germline CDR1 is SSHAT and CDR2 is FNYEAQ (reference sequence). Trimming took 5 bases from V and 3 from J; bases not matched to a gene: 12. This CDR3 has 16 amino acids. The clonotype was recovered from a human donor in a cohort sampled during active COVID-19. This chain joins TRBV7-7 and TRBJ2-5; 7 bases match TRBD2. The sequenced material came from peripheral blood. CDR3 protein: CASSLQWAGGKETQYF. CDR3 coding DNA: TGTGCCAGCAGCCTTCAATGGGCCGGGGGGAAAGAGACCCAGTACTTC.